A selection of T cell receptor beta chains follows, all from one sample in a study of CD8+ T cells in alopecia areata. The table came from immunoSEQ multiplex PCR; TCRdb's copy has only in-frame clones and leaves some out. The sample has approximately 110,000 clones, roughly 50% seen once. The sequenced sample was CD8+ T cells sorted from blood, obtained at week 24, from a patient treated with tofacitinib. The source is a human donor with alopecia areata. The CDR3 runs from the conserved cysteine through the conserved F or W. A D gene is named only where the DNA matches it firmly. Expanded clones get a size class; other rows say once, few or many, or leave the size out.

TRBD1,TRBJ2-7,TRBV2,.,TGTGCCAGCAGTGTGGGGGACAGGGTCACATACGAGCAGTACTTC,CASSVGDRVTYEQYF
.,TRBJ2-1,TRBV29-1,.,TGCAGCGTTGAGACACCCTCCTACAATGAGCAGTTCTTC,CSVETPSYNEQFF
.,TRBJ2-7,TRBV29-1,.,TGCAGCGTTGAGGGGGACAACTCCTACGAGCAGTACTTC,CSVEGDNSYEQYF
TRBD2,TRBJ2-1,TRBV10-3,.,TGTGCCATCAGTGCTCCGTCGGCTAGCGGTTCCTACAATGAGCAGTTCTTC,CAISAPSASGSYNEQFF
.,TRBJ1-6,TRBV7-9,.,TGTGCCAGCAGCTTAGCCTCACCCCTCCACTTT,CASSLASPLHF
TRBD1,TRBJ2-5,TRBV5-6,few,TGTGCCAGCAGCACAGGGGGAGAGACCCAGTACTTC,CASSTGGETQYF
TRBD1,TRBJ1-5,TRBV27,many,TGTGCCAGTCGTCGGACAGGTAGCAATCAGCCCCAGCATTTT,CASRRTGSNQPQHF
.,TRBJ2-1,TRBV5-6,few,TGTGCCAGCAGCTTGGGACGTTCCTACAATGAGCAGTTCTTC,CASSLGRSYNEQFF
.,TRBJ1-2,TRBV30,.,TGTGCCTGGAGTCGGGGGGCGGATGGCTACACCTTC,CAWSRGADGYTF
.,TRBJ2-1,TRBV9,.,TGTGCCAGCAGCGCTCTAGGACCCCCACTAGATGAGCAGTTCTTC,CASSALGPPLDEQFF
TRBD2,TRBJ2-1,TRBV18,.,TGTGCCAGCTCACCACCGGTGGAACTAGCGGGGGCTGAGCAGTTCTTC,CASSPPVELAGAEQFF
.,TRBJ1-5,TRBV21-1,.,TGTGCCAGCAGCAAAGAGGCCAGCAATCAGCCCCAGCATTTT,CASSKEASNQPQHF
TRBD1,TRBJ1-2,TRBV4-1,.,TGCGCCAGCAGCCCTGAGAAGGGGGCGGACTATGGCTACACCTTC,CASSPEKGADYGYTF
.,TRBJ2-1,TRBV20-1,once,TGCAGTGCTAGACAGGGCTATGAGCAGTTCTTC,CSARQGYEQFF
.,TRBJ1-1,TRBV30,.,TGTGCCTGGAGTTCGGGCACTGAAGCTTTCTTT,CAWSSGTEAFF
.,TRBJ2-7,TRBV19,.,TGTGCCAGTAGTATAGACCAGGAGAACTACGAGCAGTACTTC,CASSIDQENYEQYF
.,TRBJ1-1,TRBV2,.,TGTGCCAGCAGGACCAGTAGCGCCACTGAAGCTTTCTTT,CASRTSSATEAFF
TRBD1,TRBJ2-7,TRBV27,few,TGTGCCAGCAGCCTGGACAGGGGACGTATCGAGCAGTACTTC,CASSLDRGRIEQYF
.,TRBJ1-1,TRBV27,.,TGTGCCAGCAGTTTATCTCCAGCTCAGATGACTTTCTTT,CASSLSPAQMTFF
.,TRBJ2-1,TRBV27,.,TGTGCCAGCAGTTTATCATGGGGGTACAATGAGCAGTTCTTC,CASSLSWGYNEQFF
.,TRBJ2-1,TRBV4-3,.,TGCGCCAGCAGCCAAGACCCGGGTCATTACAATGAGCAGTTCTTC,CASSQDPGHYNEQFF
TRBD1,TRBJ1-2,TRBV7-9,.,TGTGCCAGCAGCATCGACAGGGAGGTTGGCTACACCTTC,CASSIDREVGYTF
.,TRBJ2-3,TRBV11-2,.,TGTGCCAGCAGCTTACTCGCCACAGATACGCAGTATTTT,CASSLLATDTQYF
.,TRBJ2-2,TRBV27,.,TGTGCCAGCATGGACGTCTTCACCGGGGAGCTGTTTTTT,CASMDVFTGELFF
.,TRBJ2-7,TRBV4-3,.,TGCGCCAGCAGCCCGACAGTAGGTGGGCTAGGTTACTACGAGCAGTACTTC,CASSPTVGGLGYYEQYF
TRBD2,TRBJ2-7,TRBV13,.,TGTGCCAGCAGCTCAGGACTAGGTTCCTACGAGCAGTACTTC,CASSSGLGSYEQYF
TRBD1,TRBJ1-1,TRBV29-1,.,TGCAGCGTTGATTGGGGACAGGTTGAAGCTTTCTTT,CSVDWGQVEAFF
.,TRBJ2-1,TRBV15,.,TGTGCCACCAGCAGAGACCGGGGGGCGCCGAATGAGCAGTTCTTC,CATSRDRGAPNEQFF
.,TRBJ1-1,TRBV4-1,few,TGCGCCAGCAGCCAAGACGAGGACACTGAAGCTTTCTTT,CASSQDEDTEAFF
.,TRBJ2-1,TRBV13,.,TGTGCCAGCAGCGCCGAAAGCCGGGGTAGTGAGCAGTTCTTC,CASSAESRGSEQFF
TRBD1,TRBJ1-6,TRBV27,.,TGTGCCAGCAGTTTAGGAGGGGGCTATTATAATTCACCCCTCCACTTT,CASSLGGGYYNSPLHF
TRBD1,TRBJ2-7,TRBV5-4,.,TGTGCCAGCAGCTTCGGGACAGGGGGCGACGAGCAGTACTTC,CASSFGTGGDEQYF
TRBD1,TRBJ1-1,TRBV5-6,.,TGTGCCAGCAGCCCGGGACAGGCCACTGAAGCTTTCTTT,CASSPGQATEAFF
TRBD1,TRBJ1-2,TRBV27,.,TGTGCCAGCAGTTCCCAAACAGGGGCCTCTGGAGTCTATGGCTACACCTTC,CASSSQTGASGVYGYTF
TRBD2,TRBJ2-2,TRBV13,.,TGTGCCAGCAGCGCGGGGGCCGGGGAGCTGTTTTTT,CASSAGAGELFF
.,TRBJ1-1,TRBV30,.,TGTGCCCGGTCCCTGGGGACTGAAGCTTTCTTT,CARSLGTEAFF
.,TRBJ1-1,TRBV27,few,TGTGCCAGCAGTTTACCTGGGGCAAACACTGAAGCTTTCTTT,CASSLPGANTEAFF
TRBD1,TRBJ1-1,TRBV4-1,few,TGCGCCAGCAGCCTCGACAGGGAGGGCACTGAAGCTTTCTTT,CASSLDREGTEAFF
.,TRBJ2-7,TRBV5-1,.,TGCGCCAGCAGCATCCGGGTCAGCTACGAGCAGTACTTC,CASSIRVSYEQYF
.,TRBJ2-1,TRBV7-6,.,TGTGCCAGCAGCTTTGTCCGGGATGAGCAGTTCTTC,CASSFVRDEQFF
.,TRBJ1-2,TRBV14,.,TGTGCCAGCAGCCAAGCGGCTGTTCTGGGGGCCCATGGCTACACCTTC,CASSQAAVLGAHGYTF
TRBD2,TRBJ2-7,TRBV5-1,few,TGCGCCAGCAGCGGGACTAGCGACTACGAGCAGTACTTC,CASSGTSDYEQYF
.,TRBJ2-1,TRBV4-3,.,TGCGCCAGCAGTCCCGGGACCCTCTCCTACAATGAGCAGTTCTTC,CASSPGTLSYNEQFF
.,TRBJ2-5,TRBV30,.,TGTGCCTGGAGTCCTCTTGCCGCGGTCCCGGGCCAAGAGACCCAGTACTTC,CAWSPLAAVPGQETQYF
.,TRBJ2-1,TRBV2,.,TGTGCCAGCAGAGGCCCCTACAATGAGCAGTTCTTC,CASRGPYNEQFF
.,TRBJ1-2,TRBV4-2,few,TGTGCCAGCAGCCAAGAAGTCATAGGGATGGTTAGGGGCTACACCTTC,CASSQEVIGMVRGYTF
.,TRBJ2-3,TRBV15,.,TGTGCCACCAGCAGAGCAACCACAGATACGCAGTATTTT,CATSRATTDTQYF
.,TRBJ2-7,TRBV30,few,TGTGCCTGGACATTAACTCATCCCTACGAGCAGTACTTC,CAWTLTHPYEQYF
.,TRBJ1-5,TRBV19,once,TGTGCCAGTAGCACACTTAGCAATCAGCCCCAGCATTTT,CASSTLSNQPQHF
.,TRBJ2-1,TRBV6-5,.,TGTGCCAGCAGTACCAGGTTTTACAATGAGCAGTTCTTC,CASSTRFYNEQFF
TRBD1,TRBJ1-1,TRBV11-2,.,TGTGCCAGCAGCCCCACTTCGCGACAGGGGTATACTGAAGCTTTCTTT,CASSPTSRQGYTEAFF
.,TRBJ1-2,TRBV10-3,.,TGTGCCATCAGACCGGACGGAAACTATGGCTACACCTTC,CAIRPDGNYGYTF
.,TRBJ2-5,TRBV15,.,TGTGCCACCAGCAGAGATCAGGGACAAGAGACCCAGTACTTC,CATSRDQGQETQYF